What follows are 17 T cell receptor beta chains derived from one specimen sequenced in a study of technical replicates of blood from a handful of donors. Sequencing was performed with immunoSEQ multiplex PCR; in TCRdb, only in-frame clones are kept and a portion is missing. Among 65,000 to 85,000 clones listed, roughly 98% were seen once. The sample was T cells isolated from PBMCs. These receptor sequences come from a human donor in good health.

The rearrangement uses TRBV28 and TRBJ2-4, with 10 positions matching TRBD2. The CDR3 runs 20 residues. V shed 4 bases, J shed 1 base, and the junction held 16 bases outside the gene matches. CDR1 MDHEN and CDR2 SYDVKM come from the germline V gene. CDR3 protein: CASSSFALAGEGRAKNIQYF. CDR3 nucleotides: TGTGCCAGCAGTTCCTTTGCGCTAGCGGGAGAGGGACGGGCCAAAAACATTCAGTACTTC.

This clone appeared a single time. The rearrangement links TRBV5-1 to TRBJ2-5, with 14 positions matching TRBD2. Trimming at V came to 3 bases and at J to 5 bases, leaving 3 bases not matched to a gene. There are 15 residues in the CDR3. The V gene's germline CDR1 is SGHRS and CDR2 YFSETQ. CDR3 nucleotides: TGCGCCAGCAGCTGGGGGACTAGCGGGAGCGAGACCCAGTACTTC. It codes for CASSWGTSGSETQYF.

CDR3 DNA sequence: TGTGCCAGCAGTTGGGACCCGGACAGGGGATTTGATGGCTACACCTTC. It codes for CASSWDPDRGFDGYTF. The chain couples TRBV2 to TRBJ1-2; 9 bases are shared with TRBD1. Germline loops: CDR1 SNHLY, CDR2 FYNNEI. The CDR3 consists of 16 residues. V gave up 5 bases and J gave up 6 bases; unmatched junction bases: 13.

The V and J genes are TRBV5-1 and TRBJ1-4; no clear D gene. CDR3 size: 17 residues. V lost 0 bases and J lost 5, with 17 bases in between. Per germline, CDR1 SGHRS and CDR2 YFSETQ. As DNA, the CDR3 is TGCGCCAGCAGCTTGGATCGCGGGCGGGGAGTGAATGAAAAACTGTTTTTT. Its translation is CASSLDRGRGVNEKLFF.

The rearrangement links TRBV5-4 to TRBJ2-1, with D possibly TRBD2 on 7 matching bases. Trimming cost V 4 bases and J 5 bases, with 22 bases left between them. The germline CDR1 and CDR2 sequences are SGHNT and YYREEE (reference sequence). There are 17 residues in the CDR3. The CDR3 DNA is TGTGCCAGCAGCCAACGGGGGGCGGGGGCCAAGAACAATGAGCAGTTCTTC. Translated: CASSQRGAGAKNNEQFF.

The V gene is TRBV27, the J gene TRBJ2-1; D possibly corresponds to TRBD2 (6 bases). The CDR3 covers 14 residues. V dropped 2 bases and J dropped 4 bases, with 9 bases sitting between them. Germline CDR1 MNHEY, CDR2 SMNVEV (reference sequence). In nucleotides, the CDR3 is TGTGCCAGCAGTTTACCGACTAGTTACAATGAGCAGTTCTTC. It is translated as CASSLPTSYNEQFF.

The rearrangement links TRBV28 to TRBJ1-1, with 7 bases that match TRBD1. Per germline, CDR1 MDHEN and CDR2 SYDVKM. The CDR3 runs 17 residues. Trimming removed 6 bases from V and 5 bases from J; junction bases left unmatched: 18. DNA of the CDR3: TGTGCCAGCAGCCCAACAAGAGTAAAGGGGGCGGGAACTGAAGCTTTCTTT. This sequence encodes CASSPTRVKGAGTEAFF. Using reference TRBV28 and TRBJ1-1 for the parts outside the CDR3, the full variable domain is DVKVTQSSRYLVKRTGEKVFLECVQDMDHENMFWYRQDPGLGLRLIYFSYDVKMKEKGDIPEGYSVSREKKERFSLILESASTNQTSMYLCASSPTRVKGAGTEAFFGQGTRLTVV.

The V gene is TRBV10-2, the J gene TRBJ2-3, with TRBD1 matching 7 bases. The germline V gene encodes CDR1 WSHSY and CDR2 SAAADI. The CDR3 spans 15 residues. The junction had 5 bases not matched to a gene; V was cut back by 3 bases and J by 2 bases. The CDR3: CASSDRGPYTDTQYF. In DNA form, the CDR3 reads TGCGCCAGCAGTGATAGGGGGCCCTACACAGATACGCAGTATTTT.

V is TRBV19 and J is TRBJ2-5; 7 bases are shared with TRBD2. Trimming at V came to 8 bases and at J to 1 base, leaving 10 bases not matched to a gene. Germline CDR1 is LNHDA and CDR2 is SQIVND (reference sequence). The CDR3 consists of 15 residues. The CDR3 DNA sequence: TGTGCCAGTCGGGAACTAGCGTGGAGCCAAGAGACCCAGTACTTC. Translation gives CASRELAWSQETQYF.

The chain couples TRBV19 to TRBJ1-4; D is ambiguous. The CDR3 covers 14 residues. CDR1 LNHDA and CDR2 SQIVND come from the germline V gene (reference sequence). The V end was cut by 3 bases, the J end by 4 bases, with 9 bases between. The CDR3 spells CASSIDGGNEKLFF. CDR3 nucleotide sequence: TGTGCCAGTAGTATTGACGGCGGTAATGAAAAACTGTTTTTT.

CDR3 DNA sequence: TGTGCCAGCAGTGCTTATTCAATCGGACCGGGGGGCACTGAAGCTTTCTTT. Translating it yields CASSAYSIGPGGTEAFF. V gene TRBV6-4 combines with J gene TRBJ1-1; D perhaps matches TRBD1 (5 bases). This CDR3 contains 17 residues. CDR1 is MRHNA and CDR2 is SNTAGT in the germline V gene. V dropped 4 bases and J dropped 4 bases, with 22 bases sitting between them.

This chain uses TRBV6-5 with TRBJ1-1; TRBD1 might be the D (5 bases). Germline V gene sequence: CDR1 MNHEY, CDR2 SVGAGI. The CDR3 spans 14 residues. V was shortened by 5 bases and J by 2 bases, with 12 bases between the two germline ends. The CDR3 sequence is CASSPPTVNTEAFF. For the CDR3, the DNA is TGTGCCAGCAGTCCACCGACAGTTAACACTGAAGCTTTCTTT.

V is TRBV5-4 and J is TRBJ2-5; TRBD2 matches at 8 bases. J gave up 5 bases and V 1 base, and 7 bases lay outside the gene matches. Germline loops: CDR1 SGHNT, CDR2 YYREEE (reference sequence). This CDR3 is 15 amino acids long. DNA for the CDR3: TGTGCCAGCAGCTTGTCGGGGGGGGGCCATGAGACCCAGTACTTC. It translates to CASSLSGGGHETQYF.

V is TRBV7-9 and J is TRBJ1-1; 12 positions match TRBD1. The CDR3 totals 17 residues. Germline trimming cut 1 base from V and 6 bases from J; bases unmatched to any gene: 9. Germline V gene lookup returns CDR1 SEHNR and CDR2 FQNEAQ (reference sequence). CDR3 sequence reads: CASSLGKLGQGAAEAFF. CDR3 sequence (DNA): TGTGCCAGCAGCTTAGGGAAATTGGGACAGGGGGCAGCTGAAGCTTTCTTT.

The chain links TRBV4-1 to TRBJ2-1, with 10 bases aligning to TRBD2. The V and J ends lost 0 bases and 7 bases, in that order; junction bases with no gene match: 18. CDR3 size: 20 residues. Germline V CDR1 and CDR2: MGHRA, YSYEKL. CDR3 protein: CASSQEGGGQAGGPGNEQFF. DNA of the CDR3: TGCGCCAGCAGCCAAGAAGGAGGAGGTCAAGCGGGAGGGCCGGGTAATGAGCAGTTCTTC.

V usage is TRBV7-9 and J usage is TRBJ2-5, with TRBD1 matching 7 bases. J lost 2 bases, V lost 5 bases, and 2 bases had no gene match. Germline V CDR1 and CDR2: SEHNR, FQNEAQ (reference sequence). CDR3 length: 13 amino acids. The DNA of the CDR3 is TGTGCCAGCAGCCAGGGGGTACAAGAGACCCAGTACTTC. Protein product: CASSQGVQETQYF.

The rearrangement links TRBV6-5 to TRBJ1-2; 7 bases map to TRBD1. Germline CDR1 reads MNHEY; CDR2 reads SVGAGI. After removal of 6 bases from V and 8 bases from J, the junction contained 9 bases not matched to a gene. The CDR3 is made up of 13 amino acids. This CDR3 reads CASRQDRDKGYTF. CDR3 nucleotide sequence: TGTGCCAGCAGACAAGACAGGGACAAGGGCTACACCTTC.